The rows below give T cell receptor beta chains drawn from one sample of a study of shared clonotypes between healthy human individuals. TCRdb keeps only in-frame clones here, not all; method: immunoSEQ multiplex PCR. The table has nearly 750,000 clones, 55% to 75% seen once. Specimen: memory CD4+ T cells sorted from blood. The origin of the receptors is a woman aged 25 to 39 in good health. The CDR3 runs from the conserved cysteine through the conserved F or W. D genes are given only for firm matches. Some rows have no size entry. The others give once, few or many, or a class for an expanded clone.

size | J | V | D | CDR3 | DNA
- | TRBJ1-4 | TRBV2 | - | CASSDEGGGRSKLFF | TGTGCCAGCAGCGACGAGGGGGGTGGCCGTTCAAAACTGTTTTTT
few | TRBJ1-5 | TRBV2 | - | CASSGGNQPQHF | TGTGCCAGCAGTGGGGGGAATCAGCCCCAGCATTTT
once | TRBJ2-7 | TRBV27 | - | CASSHLDRSYEQYF | TGTGCCAGCAGCCACCTAGACAGGAGCTACGAGCAGTACTTC
- | TRBJ2-6 | TRBV5-1 | - | CASSLAGSGANVLTF | TGCGCCAGCAGCTTGGCAGGGTCTGGGGCCAACGTCCTGACTTTC
- | TRBJ2-1 | TRBV27 | TRBD2 | CASRPSGRAHNEQFF | TGTGCCAGCAGACCAAGCGGGAGGGCCCACAATGAGCAGTTCTTC
few | TRBJ1-4 | TRBV2 | - | CASSREATNEKLFF | TGTGCCAGCAGTAGGGAGGCAACTAATGAAAAACTGTTTTTT
- | TRBJ1-2 | TRBV10-3 | - | CAISESGLQGGYTF | TGTGCCATCAGTGAGTCCGGGTTACAGGGAGGCTACACCTTC
- | TRBJ1-2 | TRBV18 | TRBD1 | CASSPLDRADGYTF | TGTGCCAGCTCACCACTGGACAGGGCGGATGGCTACACCTTC
- | TRBJ2-7 | TRBV9 | - | CASSDPYEQYF | TGTGCCAGCAGCGACCCTTACGAGCAGTACTTC
- | TRBJ2-1 | TRBV5-6 | - | CASSSQRWKSSYNEQFF | TGTGCCAGCAGCTCACAGCGTTGGAAGAGCTCCTACAATGAGCAGTTCTTC
- | TRBJ1-5 | TRBV18 | TRBD1 | CASSPMSRTGNQPQHF | TGTGCCAGCTCTCCCATGTCGAGGACAGGGAATCAGCCCCAGCATTTT
few | TRBJ2-7 | TRBV5-1 | - | CASSLDGAVPYEQYF | TGCGCCAGCAGCTTGGACGGGGCCGTTCCTTACGAGCAGTACTTC
few | TRBJ2-1 | TRBV27 | - | CASTNRGSGNEQFF | TGTGCCAGCACAAATAGGGGATCTGGCAATGAGCAGTTCTTC
- | TRBJ2-3 | TRBV5-1 | TRBD1 | CASSLAGGGGTDTQYF | TGCGCCAGCAGCTTGGCAGGGGGCGGTGGCACAGATACGCAGTATTTT
- | TRBJ1-3 | TRBV11-2 | - | CASNGGTGNTIYF | TGTGCCAGCAATGGGGGTACAGGAAACACCATATATTTT
- | TRBJ2-7 | TRBV6-5 | TRBD1 | CASSYSIQGAVGEQYF | TGTGCCAGCAGTTACTCGATTCAGGGGGCTGTTGGGGAGCAGTACTTC
many | TRBJ2-5 | TRBV25-1 | - | CASSGQQETQYF | TGTGCCAGCAGTGGCCAGCAAGAGACCCAGTACTTC
few | TRBJ2-1 | TRBV29-1 | TRBD2 | CSVGFSSGSRNEQFF | TGCAGCGTTGGTTTCTCTAGCGGGAGTCGTAATGAGCAGTTCTTC
few | TRBJ1-1 | TRBV6-5 | - | CASRGVGNWNTEAFF | TGTGCCAGCAGGGGGGTAGGGAATTGGAACACTGAAGCTTTCTTT
- | TRBJ1-3 | TRBV7-2 | - | CASSLGLGFSGNTIYF | TGTGCCAGCAGCTTAGGTCTGGGCTTCTCTGGAAACACCATATATTTT
- | TRBJ1-1 | TRBV6-5 | - | CASSYSGSNTEAFF | TGTGCCAGCAGTTACTCGGGATCGAACACTGAAGCTTTCTTT
- | TRBJ2-7 | TRBV9 | - | CASSGGRGYEQYF | TGTGCCAGCAGCGGGGGACGAGGCTACGAGCAGTACTTC
- | TRBJ2-7 | TRBV6-1 | - | CASGRGSYEQYF | TGTGCCAGCGGTAGGGGTTCCTACGAGCAGTACTTC
- | TRBJ2-4 | TRBV7-2 | TRBD2 | CASSLMLAGPSAKNIQYF | TGTGCCAGCAGCTTAATGCTAGCGGGCCCTTCGGCCAAAAACATTCAGTACTTC
- | TRBJ1-2 | TRBV4-2 | - | CASSTGTENYGYTF | TGTGCCAGTTCGACCGGGACGGAGAACTATGGCTACACCTTC
- | TRBJ2-1 | TRBV4-2 | - | CASSPPSIYEQFF | TGTGCCAGCAGCCCACCTTCCATCTATGAGCAGTTCTTC
- | TRBJ2-7 | TRBV30 | - | CAWSVSGNTYEQYF | TGTGCCTGGAGTGTTTCAGGGAACACCTACGAGCAGTACTTC
- | TRBJ1-4 | TRBV7-9 | - | CASSLGRANEKLFF | TGTGCCAGCAGCTTAGGCAGGGCAAACGAAAAACTGTTTTTT
once | TRBJ2-3 | TRBV7-2 | TRBD1 | CASSSDRVGTQYF | TGTGCCAGCAGCTCGGACAGGGTGGGTACGCAGTATTTT
- | TRBJ2-7 | TRBV5-1 | - | CASRSGPRHEQYF | TGCGCCAGCAGATCCGGGCCTCGCCACGAGCAGTACTTC
- | TRBJ2-5 | TRBV18 | - | CASSRARALLETQYF | TGTGCCAGCTCACGGGCTCGCGCTTTGCTCGAGACCCAGTACTTC
- | TRBJ2-5 | TRBV18 | TRBD1 | CASSPGTGSRETQYF | TGTGCCAGCTCGCCCGGGACAGGGTCACGGGAGACCCAGTACTTC
- | TRBJ2-1 | TRBV11-2 | - | CASSLDGGVHEQFF | TGTGCCAGCAGCTTAGATGGAGGAGTCCATGAGCAGTTCTTC
- | TRBJ1-4 | TRBV7-9 | - | CASSLGAGSEEKLFF | TGTGCCAGCAGCTTAGGTGCAGGGTCGGAGGAAAAACTGTTTTTT
- | TRBJ1-2 | TRBV28 | - | CASSLAVGGYTF | TGTGCCAGCAGTTTAGCTGTTGGTGGCTACACCTTC
- | TRBJ2-6 | TRBV19 | - | CASSIDYGANVLTF | TGTGCCAGTAGTATCGACTATGGGGCCAACGTCCTGACTTTC
- | TRBJ2-3 | TRBV2 | TRBD2 | CASSPRGPSGDLGDTQYF | TGTGCCAGCAGTCCAAGGGGTCCTAGCGGGGATTTGGGGGATACGCAGTATTTT
- | TRBJ2-3 | TRBV7-9 | - | CASSSTLTGADTQYF | TGTGCCAGCAGCTCTACGTTGACCGGGGCAGATACGCAGTATTTT
- | TRBJ1-2 | TRBV5-6 | - | CASSLGDRPRGYTF | TGTGCCAGCAGCTTGGGAGACAGGCCACGGGGCTACACCTTC
- | TRBJ1-1 | TRBV7-9 | - | CASSRGGTEAFF | TGTGCCAGCAGCCGGGGAGGGACTGAAGCTTTCTTT
- | TRBJ2-7 | TRBV30 | - | CAWGLDRYEQYF | TGTGCCTGGGGTCTAGACCGCTACGAGCAGTACTTC
- | TRBJ1-3 | TRBV2 | - | CASSQNSGNTIYF | TGTGCCAGCAGTCAAAACTCTGGAAACACCATATATTTT
- | TRBJ1-3 | TRBV2 | - | CASKPGPGNTIYF | TGTGCCAGCAAGCCGGGTCCTGGAAACACCATATATTTT
- | TRBJ2-3 | TRBV11-2 | - | CASSSVRAKTDTQYF | TGTGCCAGCAGCTCAGTGAGGGCAAAAACAGATACGCAGTATTTT
- | TRBJ2-7 | TRBV19 | - | CASSRKPGPRGEQYF | TGTGCCAGTAGTAGAAAACCGGGGCCAAGAGGGGAGCAGTACTTC